This is a list of T cell receptor beta chains from one sample in a study of PD-1 blockade in classical Hodgkin lymphoma. Some clones are missing from TCRdb's copy, which holds only in-frame ones; the method was immunoSEQ multiplex PCR. This table holds tens of thousands of clones, over 70% found once. The starting material was peripheral blood mononuclear cells (PBMCs), obtained before the second cycle of nivolumab. The receptors originated from a human donor with classical Hodgkin lymphoma. Both conserved end residues are part of each CDR3. D genes are given only for firm matches. Rows give clone size only sometimes, using once, few, many, or a class for an expanded clone.

TRBJ2-4 | TRBD1 | TRBV6-1 | NA | CATEQGQAKNIQYF | TGTGCCACCGAACAGGGGCAAGCCAAAAACATTCAGTACTTC
TRBJ1-2 | TRBD1 | TRBV14 | few | CASSMGQGYGYTF | TGTGCCAGCTCCATGGGACAGGGATATGGCTACACCTTC
TRBJ2-1 | TRBD2 | TRBV18 | NA | CASSRTSGDYNEQFF | TGTGCCAGCTCAAGGACTAGCGGGGACTACAATGAGCAGTTCTTC
TRBJ2-7 | NA | TRBV7-9 | NA | CASSARITGTREQYF | TGTGCCAGCAGCGCCCGAATAACAGGGACCCGCGAGCAGTACTTC
TRBJ1-1 | TRBD1 | TRBV6-6 | NA | CASSRRTGGDSEAFF | TGTGCCAGCAGCAGACGGACAGGGGGCGATTCCGAAGCTTTCTTT
TRBJ2-2 | NA | TRBV7-8 | few | CASSPPSNERENTGELFF | TGTGCCAGCAGCCCACCTAGTAATGAACGGGAGAACACCGGGGAGCTGTTTTTT
TRBJ2-2 | TRBD2 | TRBV23-1 | once | CASSQSPRTGLAGTGELFF | TGCGCCAGCAGTCAATCTCCACGAACTGGACTAGCCGGCACCGGGGAGCTGTTTTTT
TRBJ2-5 | NA | TRBV19 | NA | CASSTTGLETQYF | TGTGCCAGTAGTACCACAGGGTTGGAGACCCAGTACTTC
TRBJ1-4 | TRBD1 | TRBV2 | NA | CASSDTGDEEKLFF | TGTGCCAGCAGCGACACAGGGGACGAGGAAAAACTGTTTTTT
TRBJ2-3 | TRBD1 | TRBV10-3 | few | CAISETGAPSTDTQYF | TGTGCCATCAGCGAAACAGGGGCTCCTAGCACAGATACGCAGTATTTT
TRBJ2-2 | NA | TRBV25-1 | NA | CASSEAGIGTGELFF | TGTGCCAGCAGTGAGGCGGGGATCGGGACCGGGGAGCTGTTTTTT
TRBJ2-7 | NA | TRBV28 | NA | CASSLAGIYEQYF | TGTGCCAGCAGTTTAGCGGGAATCTACGAGCAGTACTTC
TRBJ2-1 | NA | TRBV6-1 | NA | CASTTDAHNEQFF | TGTGCCAGCACCACGGACGCGCACAATGAGCAGTTCTTC
TRBJ1-6 | TRBD1 | TRBV2 | NA | CASTLRGTVGSPLHF | TGTGCCAGCACTCTCAGGGGGACAGTGGGTTCACCCCTCCACTTT
TRBJ2-7 | TRBD1 | TRBV18 | NA | CASSALTGFAYEQYF | TGTGCCAGCTCAGCCCTGACAGGGTTTGCCTACGAGCAGTACTTC
TRBJ2-3 | TRBD2 | TRBV28 | NA | CASSFQVSGRVTDTQYF | TGTGCCAGCAGTTTTCAAGTTAGCGGGAGGGTCACAGATACGCAGTATTTT
TRBJ2-2 | NA | TRBV19 | NA | CASKVTPNTGELFF | TGTGCCAGTAAGGTGACACCGAACACCGGGGAGCTGTTTTTT
TRBJ2-1 | NA | TRBV7-7 | NA | CASSLEGLNNEQFF | TGTGCTAGCAGCTTAGAAGGTCTAAACAATGAGCAGTTCTTC
TRBJ2-7 | NA | TRBV10-3 | NA | CAISDSGRGTYEQYF | TGTGCCATCAGTGACTCAGGGCGCGGGACATACGAGCAGTACTTC
TRBJ1-1 | NA | TRBV7-3 | NA | CASSLTGQNTEAFF | TGTGCCAGCAGCTTAACAGGGCAGAACACTGAAGCTTTCTTT
TRBJ2-7 | TRBD2 | TRBV12-5 | NA | CASGPETSGITYEQYF | TGTGCTAGTGGTCCCGAGACTAGCGGGATTACCTACGAGCAGTACTTC
TRBJ1-6 | TRBD1 | TRBV15 | NA | CATSDRALLGSPLHF | TGTGCCACCAGCGACAGGGCGTTGCTCGGTTCACCCCTCCACTTT
TRBJ1-5 | NA | TRBV6-5 | few | CASSSQGYSNQPQHF | TGTGCCAGCAGCTCACAGGGTTATAGCAATCAGCCCCAGCATTTT
TRBJ1-5 | TRBD1 | TRBV7-2 | NA | CASSTAGGGNQPQHF | TGTGCCAGCAGCACCGCAGGGGGCGGCAATCAGCCCCAGCATTTT
TRBJ1-1 | NA | TRBV11-2 | NA | CASSFTKDSAAFF | TGTGCCAGCAGCTTTACAAAGGACAGCGCCGCTTTCTTT
TRBJ2-6 | NA | TRBV30 | NA | CAWSIISGANVLTF | TGTGCCTGGAGTATTATCTCTGGGGCCAACGTCCTGACTTTC
TRBJ1-4 | NA | TRBV7-9 | NA | CASSSRQIGEKLFF | TGTGCCAGCAGCTCGAGACAGATTGGGGAAAAACTGTTTTTT
TRBJ1-5 | NA | TRBV6-5 | NA | CASKRTGNNQPQHF | TGTGCCAGCAAGCGCACAGGGAACAATCAGCCCCAGCATTTT
TRBJ2-7 | TRBD2 | TRBV11-2 | NA | CASSRTSASYEQYF | TGTGCCAGCAGCCGGACTAGCGCATCCTACGAGCAGTACTTC
TRBJ1-2 | NA | TRBV5-5 | NA | CASSPEFYGYTF | TGTGCCAGCAGCCCTGAATTTTATGGCTACACCTTC
TRBJ2-4 | NA | TRBV27 | large | CASSLARGNIQYF | TGTGCCAGCAGTTTGGCCAGGGGAAACATTCAGTACTTC
TRBJ2-1 | TRBD2 | TRBV5-6 | NA | CASRSGASGRYNEQFF | TGTGCCAGCAGGTCAGGGGCTAGCGGGAGGTACAATGAGCAGTTCTTC
TRBJ2-2 | TRBD1 | TRBV5-1 | NA | CASSSGTGVGPGELFF | TGCGCCAGCAGCTCAGGGACAGGGGTCGGACCCGGGGAGCTGTTTTTT
TRBJ2-1 | NA | TRBV19 | NA | CASSTEHLDNEQFF | TGTGCCAGTAGTACTGAGCACCTCGACAATGAGCAGTTCTTC
TRBJ1-6 | TRBD1 | TRBV28 | NA | CASSLTGDVSYNSPLHF | TGTGCCAGCAGTCTAACAGGGGACGTCTCCTATAATTCACCCCTCCACTTT
TRBJ2-1 | NA | TRBV9 | NA | CASSETRGLSYNEQFF | TGTGCCAGCAGCGAAACTCGGGGACTTTCATACAATGAGCAGTTCTTC
TRBJ2-3 | TRBD1 | TRBV13 | NA | CASSFVGQGKDTQYF | TGTGCCAGCAGCTTCGTGGGACAGGGGAAAGATACGCAGTATTTT
TRBJ1-2 | TRBD1 | TRBV5-6 | NA | CASSQQGLGYGYTF | TGTGCCAGCAGCCAACAGGGGCTCGGCTATGGCTACACCTTC
TRBJ1-4 | TRBD1 | TRBV9 | NA | CASSASTGGNEKLFF | TGTGCCAGCAGCGCCTCGACAGGGGGAAACGAAAAACTGTTTTTT
TRBJ1-1 | TRBD1 | TRBV10-3 | NA | CAIRDRGGTEAFF | TGTGCCATCAGGGACAGGGGGGGCACTGAAGCTTTCTTT
TRBJ2-1 | TRBD2 | TRBV14 | once | CASSQRPLAGVNEQFF | TGTGCCAGCAGCCAACGGCCTCTAGCGGGAGTCAATGAGCAGTTCTTC
TRBJ2-5 | NA | TRBV6-1 | NA | CASSPDLAGQETQYF | TGTGCCAGCAGTCCGGACTTAGCTGGCCAAGAGACCCAGTACTTC
TRBJ2-1 | TRBD2 | TRBV5-1 | NA | CASSLGGLAGYNEQFF | TGCGCCAGCAGCTTGGGGGGACTAGCGGGATACAATGAGCAGTTCTTC
TRBJ2-1 | NA | TRBV18 | NA | CASSLIRTAYNEQFF | TGTGCCAGCTCACTAATACGGACCGCCTACAATGAGCAGTTCTTC
TRBJ2-1 | TRBD2 | TRBV5-1 | NA | CASSSGLAAGEQFF | TGCGCCAGCAGCTCAGGTCTAGCGGCCGGTGAGCAGTTCTTC
TRBJ2-3 | NA | TRBV6-1 | NA | CASREGLNTDTQYF | TGTGCCAGCAGGGAAGGACTCAACACAGATACGCAGTATTTT
TRBJ1-4 | NA | TRBV15 | NA | CATSRDVQGDEKLFF | TGTGCCACCAGCAGAGATGTACAGGGAGACGAAAAACTGTTTTTT
TRBJ1-1 | NA | TRBV5-4 | few | CASSLVNTEAFF | TGTGCCAGCAGCTTGGTAAACACTGAAGCTTTCTTT
TRBJ2-3 | NA | TRBV19 | NA | CASSIGHTDTQYF | TGTGCCAGTAGTATAGGTCACACAGATACGCAGTATTTT
TRBJ2-2 | TRBD1 | TRBV5-1 | NA | CASTVEGQGRTGELFF | TGCGCCAGCACCGTCGAGGGACAGGGCCGCACCGGGGAGCTGTTTTTT
TRBJ2-4 | NA | TRBV28 | NA | CASSLEGRAKNIQYF | TGTGCCAGCAGTTTAGAAGGGCGGGCCAAAAACATTCAGTACTTC
TRBJ2-1 | TRBD2 | TRBV5-5 | NA | CASSSEGLADYNEQFF | TGTGCCAGCAGCTCTGAAGGACTAGCGGACTACAATGAGCAGTTCTTC
TRBJ1-1 | NA | TRBV19 | NA | CASSMGRLTEAFF | TGTGCCAGTAGTATGGGCAGGCTCACTGAAGCTTTCTTT